Sequencing of this TCR beta chain was carried out in a study of T cells in Graves' hyperthyroidism and ophthalmopathy. Study outcomes and limitations: For ophthalmopathy, model prediction preceded onset by a median 6.5 months.

The PBMCs studied were ones that came from 10 ml fresh peripheral blood. TCR beta CDR3 region amplification was performed from RNA transcripts. Initially, a first-round RT-PCR of the TCR CDR3 employed the HTBI primer set. TCRdb re-called the multiplex PCR reads through MiXCR, storing one row per CDR3 protein. The sample gives about 840,000 distinct CDR3 sequences, 35% to 45% of which show up once; 7.5% to 9.5% is in the top ten. In the case of this clonotype: Its specificity is unknown.

The receptor's source is a young man with Graves' hyperthyroidism. The source material was blood.

CDR3 sequence reads: CASSLSYQNTEAFF. The CDR3 DNA follows: TGTGCCAGCAGTTTATCGTATCAAAACACTGAAGCTTTCTTT. The gene calls are TRBV25-1 and TRBJ1-1; D is unresolved. The CDR3 consists of 14 residues. Trimming took off 5 bases at V and 2 bases at J, with 12 bases between the two ends. Germline assignment: CDR1 MGHDK and CDR2 SYGVNS.